These T cell receptor beta chains were read from a single sample in a study of Graves' ophthalmopathy and Graves' hyperthyroidism. From the multiplex PCR reads, TCRdb called clonotypes with MiXCR, one entry per CDR3 protein. The sample has about 740,000 distinct CDR3 sequences, around 40% seen once; the top ten hold approximately 43%. Sequenced sample: peripheral blood. The receptors were gathered from an adult man with Graves' ophthalmopathy. The CDR3 runs from the conserved cysteine through the conserved F or W. The order of the fields is clone size, V gene, J gene, D gene, CDR3 protein, CDR3 DNA. D genes are given only for firm matches. Rows give clone size only sometimes, using once, few, many, or a class for an expanded clone.

abundance: .
v_gene: TRBV2
j_gene: TRBJ1-1
d_gene: .
CDR3aa: CASSWGGPSTEAFF
CDR3nt: TGTGCCAGCAGTTGGGGGGGGCCTAGCACTGAAGCTTTCTTT

abundance: few
v_gene: TRBV4-1
j_gene: TRBJ1-1
d_gene: TRBD1
CDR3aa: CASSQEYGQGSEAFF
CDR3nt: TGCGCCAGCAGCCAAGAGTATGGACAGGGCTCTGAAGCTTTCTTT

abundance: few
v_gene: TRBV12-3/TRBV12-4
j_gene: TRBJ1-4
d_gene: .
CDR3aa: CASSLHDGNEKLFF
CDR3nt: TGTGCCAGCAGTTTACACGACGGGAATGAAAAACTGTTTTTT

abundance: many
v_gene: TRBV10-1
j_gene: TRBJ2-5
d_gene: .
CDR3aa: CASSGGTTETQYF
CDR3nt: TGCGCCAGCAGTGGAGGAACGACAGAGACCCAGTACTTC

abundance: many
v_gene: TRBV24-1
j_gene: TRBJ1-5
d_gene: .
CDR3aa: CASSVSPGAKSQPQHF
CDR3nt: TGTGCCAGCAGTGTCTCCCCCGGGGCCAAAAGTCAGCCCCAGCATTTT

abundance: few
v_gene: TRBV7-6
j_gene: TRBJ2-2
d_gene: .
CDR3aa: CASSQGVAGTGELFF
CDR3nt: TGTGCCAGCAGCCAAGGGGTGGCGGGCACCGGGGAGCTGTTTTTT

abundance: few
v_gene: TRBV7-9
j_gene: TRBJ1-4
d_gene: .
CDR3aa: CASSLGVGRAQEKLFF
CDR3nt: TGTGCCAGCAGCTTAGGGGTGGGCAGGGCCCAGGAAAAACTGTTTTTT

abundance: .
v_gene: TRBV7-9
j_gene: TRBJ2-7
d_gene: TRBD2
CDR3aa: CASSLSGTSFYEQYF
CDR3nt: TGTGCCAGCAGCTTGTCCGGGACTAGCTTCTACGAGCAGTACTTC

abundance: many
v_gene: TRBV10-3
j_gene: TRBJ2-7
d_gene: .
CDR3aa: CAIKGSYSYEQYF
CDR3nt: TGTGCCATCAAGGGCAGTTACTCCTACGAGCAGTACTTC

abundance: .
v_gene: TRBV5-1
j_gene: TRBJ1-6
d_gene: TRBD1
CDR3aa: CASSLEQGTGSYNSPLHF
CDR3nt: TGCGCCAGCAGCCTCGAACAGGGGACAGGCTCCTATAATTCACCCCTCCACTTT

abundance: many
v_gene: TRBV20-1
j_gene: TRBJ2-7
d_gene: TRBD2
CDR3aa: CSARIGREHEQYF
CDR3nt: TGCAGTGCTAGAATCGGGAGGGAACACGAGCAGTACTTC

abundance: .
v_gene: TRBV9
j_gene: TRBJ1-4
d_gene: TRBD1
CDR3aa: CASADRGPGEKLFF
CDR3nt: TGTGCCAGCGCGGACAGGGGGCCAGGCGAAAAACTGTTTTTT

abundance: many
v_gene: TRBV29-1
j_gene: TRBJ2-5
d_gene: TRBD2
CDR3aa: CSVLGSGRGETQYF
CDR3nt: TGCAGCGTGCTGGGTAGCGGGAGAGGTGAGACCCAGTACTTC

abundance: many
v_gene: TRBV10-3
j_gene: TRBJ2-7
d_gene: TRBD1
CDR3aa: CASSSTGTGGYEQYF
CDR3nt: TGTGCCAGCAGTTCCACCGGGACAGGGGGCTACGAGCAGTACTTC

abundance: .
v_gene: TRBV10-3
j_gene: TRBJ2-5
d_gene: .
CDR3aa: CASSYTPDSQETQYF
CDR3nt: TGTGCCAGCAGTTACACCCCGGACAGCCAAGAGACCCAGTACTTC

abundance: .
v_gene: TRBV9
j_gene: TRBJ2-7
d_gene: TRBD2
CDR3aa: CASSVGGLVGEQYF
CDR3nt: TGTGCCAGCAGCGTAGGGGGACTAGTAGGCGAGCAGTACTTC

abundance: many
v_gene: TRBV20-1
j_gene: TRBJ2-5
d_gene: .
CDR3aa: CSALTGAQETQYF
CDR3nt: TGCAGTGCGCTGACAGGAGCTCAAGAGACCCAGTACTTC

abundance: many
v_gene: TRBV7-2
j_gene: TRBJ2-5
d_gene: .
CDR3aa: CASSSSAVETQYF
CDR3nt: TGTGCCAGCAGCTCAAGCGCAGTGGAGACCCAGTACTTC

abundance: few
v_gene: TRBV20-1
j_gene: TRBJ2-7
d_gene: TRBD2
CDR3aa: CSAAPGAGAYEQYF
CDR3nt: TGCAGTGCCGCACCTGGGGCGGGGGCCTACGAGCAGTACTTC

abundance: .
v_gene: TRBV12-3/TRBV12-4
j_gene: TRBJ2-5
d_gene: TRBD2
CDR3aa: CASSFRLAGGKETQYF
CDR3nt: TGTGCCAGCAGTTTTAGACTAGCGGGAGGAAAAGAGACCCAGTACTTC

abundance: few
v_gene: TRBV5-5
j_gene: TRBJ1-2
d_gene: .
CDR3aa: CASSFRGRNYGYTF
CDR3nt: TGTGCCAGCAGCTTCAGGGGCAGGAACTATGGCTACACCTTC

abundance: few
v_gene: TRBV20-1
j_gene: TRBJ2-7
d_gene: TRBD1
CDR3aa: CSATAGPGGSYF
CDR3nt: TGCAGTGCCACCGCAGGGCCAGGGGGCTCTTACTTC

abundance: .
v_gene: TRBV7-2
j_gene: TRBJ2-5
d_gene: .
CDR3aa: CASSLNAETQNF
CDR3nt: TGTGCCAGCAGCCTAAATGCAGAGACCCAGAACTTC

abundance: .
v_gene: TRBV20-1
j_gene: TRBJ1-3
d_gene: .
CDR3aa: CSARKGESGNTIYF
CDR3nt: TGCAGTGCTAGAAAAGGGGAGTCTGGAAACACCATATATTTT

abundance: .
v_gene: TRBV12-3/TRBV12-4
j_gene: TRBJ2-2
d_gene: TRBD1
CDR3aa: CASGRDSLNTGELFF
CDR3nt: TGTGCTAGTGGCCGGGACAGTTTGAACACCGGGGAGCTGTTTTTT

abundance: many
v_gene: TRBV20-1
j_gene: TRBJ1-4
d_gene: TRBD1
CDR3aa: CSARDTVRTGANEKLFF
CDR3nt: TGCAGTGCTAGAGATACCGTAAGGACAGGTGCTAATGAAAAACTGTTTTTT

abundance: .
v_gene: TRBV7-9
j_gene: TRBJ1-2
d_gene: .
CDR3aa: CASSLDLPEVRSVWGYTF
CDR3nt: TGTGCCAGCAGCTTAGATCTTCCAGAGGTCAGATCGGTTTGGGGCTACACCTTC

abundance: few
v_gene: TRBV7-2
j_gene: TRBJ2-7
d_gene: TRBD2
CDR3aa: CASSPTSGDSYEQYF
CDR3nt: TGTGCCAGCAGTCCAACTAGCGGCGACTCCTACGAGCAGTACTTC

abundance: .
v_gene: TRBV7-9
j_gene: TRBJ1-4
d_gene: .
CDR3aa: CASSLSLGRIANEKLFF
CDR3nt: TGTGCCAGCAGCTTGTCTCTAGGTCGGATCGCTAATGAAAAACTGTTTTTT

abundance: .
v_gene: TRBV2
j_gene: TRBJ1-4
d_gene: TRBD1
CDR3aa: CASDRDRGESRATNEKLFF
CDR3nt: TGTGCCAGCGATCGGGACAGGGGTGAATCCCGTGCAACTAATGAAAAACTGTTTTTT

abundance: .
v_gene: TRBV19
j_gene: TRBJ1-4
d_gene: TRBD1
CDR3aa: CASSPTQGVREKLFF
CDR3nt: TGTGCCAGTAGTCCGACGCAGGGGGTTCGTGAAAAACTGTTTTTT

abundance: few
v_gene: TRBV19
j_gene: TRBJ2-5
d_gene: TRBD1
CDR3aa: CASSIDRGQGQETQYF
CDR3nt: TGTGCCAGTAGTATAGATAGGGGACAGGGTCAAGAGACCCAGTACTTC

abundance: few
v_gene: TRBV4-2
j_gene: TRBJ2-5
d_gene: TRBD2
CDR3aa: CASSPGLAVPRETQYF
CDR3nt: TGTGCCAGCAGCCCCGGACTAGCGGTACCTCGGGAGACCCAGTACTTC

abundance: .
v_gene: TRBV15
j_gene: TRBJ2-2
d_gene: .
CDR3aa: CAARDGVATGEPFF
CDR3nt: TGTGCCGCCAGGGACGGGGTGGCCACCGGGGAGCCGTTTTTT

abundance: many
v_gene: TRBV2
j_gene: TRBJ2-6
d_gene: .
CDR3aa: CASSRGRGANVLTF
CDR3nt: TGTGCCTCTTCACGGGGACGGGGGGCCAACGTCCTGACTTTC

abundance: .
v_gene: TRBV2
j_gene: TRBJ2-7
d_gene: .
CDR3aa: CASSDTGTRYPYEQYF
CDR3nt: TGTGCCAGCAGTGACACAGGGACACGTTACCCCTACGAGCAGTACTTC

abundance: few
v_gene: TRBV7-2
j_gene: TRBJ2-7
d_gene: TRBD2
CDR3aa: CASSLSSSGHDEQYF
CDR3nt: TGTGCCAGCAGCTTATCTTCTAGCGGGCATGACGAGCAGTACTTC

abundance: .
v_gene: TRBV19
j_gene: TRBJ2-7
d_gene: .
CDR3aa: CASSRAVGGGTSAYEQYF
CDR3nt: TGTGCCAGTAGTAGGGCGGTAGGAGGGGGAACCTCCGCCTACGAGCAGTACTTC

abundance: .
v_gene: TRBV24-1
j_gene: TRBJ2-7
d_gene: .
CDR3aa: CASNKGGYTYEQYF
CDR3nt: TGTGCCAGCAACAAGGGGGGTTATACCTACGAGCAGTACTTC

abundance: .
v_gene: TRBV11-1
j_gene: TRBJ1-6
d_gene: .
CDR3aa: CASSVTGSGNSPLHF
CDR3nt: TGTGCCAGCAGCGTTACAGGGTCTGGCAATTCACCCCTCCACTTT

abundance: .
v_gene: TRBV7-2
j_gene: TRBJ1-2
d_gene: .
CDR3aa: CASSFFGGPNGYTF
CDR3nt: TGTGCCAGCAGCTTCTTCGGGGGCCCCAATGGCTACACCTTC

abundance: few
v_gene: TRBV6-6
j_gene: TRBJ2-2
d_gene: .
CDR3aa: CASTQMDGSGELFF
CDR3nt: TGTGCCAGCACCCAGATGGACGGAAGCGGGGAGCTGTTTTTT

abundance: .
v_gene: TRBV12-3/TRBV12-4
j_gene: TRBJ2-7
d_gene: TRBD1
CDR3aa: CASSYRRTGFYEQYF
CDR3nt: TGTGCCAGCAGTTACCGGAGGACAGGCTTCTACGAGCAGTACTTC

abundance: few
v_gene: TRBV6-6
j_gene: TRBJ1-6
d_gene: .
CDR3aa: CASSGTPDNSPLHF
CDR3nt: TGTGCCAGCAGTGGGACACCAGATAATTCACCCCTCCACTTT

abundance: .
v_gene: TRBV7-8
j_gene: TRBJ1-5
d_gene: TRBD1
CDR3aa: CASSLESRQGARQPQHF
CDR3nt: TGTGCCAGCAGCTTAGAGTCGAGACAGGGGGCTCGTCAGCCCCAGCATTTT

abundance: .
v_gene: TRBV20-1
j_gene: TRBJ2-5
d_gene: TRBD2
CDR3aa: CSAWETSGGQETQYF
CDR3nt: TGCAGTGCTTGGGAGACTAGCGGGGGGCAAGAGACCCAGTACTTC

abundance: many
v_gene: TRBV19
j_gene: TRBJ2-2
d_gene: .
CDR3aa: CASRRLVRGGELFF
CDR3nt: TGTGCCAGTAGGCGATTGGTCAGGGGCGGGGAGCTGTTTTTT

abundance: few
v_gene: TRBV6-6
j_gene: TRBJ1-1
d_gene: .
CDR3aa: CASSTRAANTEAFF
CDR3nt: TGTGCCAGCAGCACCAGAGCCGCGAACACTGAAGCTTTCTTT

abundance: once
v_gene: TRBV10-3
j_gene: TRBJ2-5
d_gene: TRBD1
CDR3aa: CAISMGQAKYF
CDR3nt: TGTGCCATCAGCATGGGACAGGCTAAGTACTTC

abundance: .
v_gene: TRBV9
j_gene: TRBJ2-7
d_gene: .
CDR3aa: CASRAGPYSYEQYF
CDR3nt: TGTGCCAGCAGGGCCGGGCCTTACTCCTACGAGCAGTACTTC

abundance: few
v_gene: TRBV7-6
j_gene: TRBJ2-5
d_gene: TRBD2
CDR3aa: CASSYFEAGGSETQYF
CDR3nt: TGTGCCAGCAGCTACTTTGAAGCGGGAGGGTCAGAGACCCAGTACTTC

abundance: .
v_gene: TRBV20-1
j_gene: TRBJ2-7
d_gene: .
CDR3aa: CSVQDTNTYEQYF
CDR3nt: TGCAGTGTCCAGGACACCAATACCTACGAGCAGTACTTC

abundance: .
v_gene: TRBV25-1
j_gene: TRBJ2-2
d_gene: .
CDR3aa: CASSVTANIGELFF
CDR3nt: TGTGCCAGTAGTGTGACAGCGAACATCGGGGAGCTGTTTTTT

abundance: many
v_gene: TRBV19
j_gene: TRBJ2-7
d_gene: TRBD2
CDR3aa: CASSMGGFGYEQYF
CDR3nt: TGTGCCAGTAGTATGGGAGGGTTCGGTTACGAGCAGTACTTC

abundance: few
v_gene: TRBV10-3
j_gene: TRBJ2-6
d_gene: .
CDR3aa: CASSTLGGANVLTF
CDR3nt: TGTGCCAGCAGTACCCTCGGCGGGGCCAACGTCCTGACTTTC